This T cell receptor (beta chain) was retrieved from a study of blood T cell repertoires in COVID-19. Overall study: PBMCs, B-cell-depleted T cells, or T cells were the source of the cDNA or gDNA that made up the material.

Generated by immunoSEQ multiplex PCR, the TCRdb table keeps only in-frame clones and is missing some. The table includes about 150,000 clones, 87% detected once. Those designated as exposed participants met a COVID-19 case within 2 weeks before study entry. This clone was picked up one time. The clonotype comes from a woman between 35 and 50 years old who had been exposed to COVID-19. The sample consisted of PBMCs or T cells enriched from blood (not recorded which).

CDR3 in amino acids: CASSPNRDRASPLHF. In DNA form, the CDR3 reads TGCGCCAGCAGCCCTAACCGGGACAGGGCTTCACCCCTCCACTTT. This sequence joins TRBV5-1 and TRBJ1-6; 9 nucleotides align to TRBD1. The CDR3 has 15 residues. Germline V gives CDR1 SGHRS, CDR2 YFSETQ. J was trimmed by 9 bases and V by 4 bases; bases with no gene match: 8.